Presented here are 2 T cell receptor beta chains from one specimen sequenced in a study of identical twins. TCRdb re-derived calls from the 5' RACE reads in MiXCR, one entry per CDR3 protein. This table holds under 1 million distinct CDR3 sequences, 9% to 15% found once. This same sample was also taken into another study, of yellow fever vaccine responses in identical twins.

The sample consisted of PBMCs. Receptors were obtained from a woman aged 18-30 years in good health.

The CDR3 bases are TGTGCCAGCAGTGGGATCGGGGGGGTACCCAAATCTACAATGAGGACCAATGAGCAGTTCTTC. This gives the protein CASSGIGGVPKSTMRTNEQFF. The rearrangement links TRBV6-1 to TRBJ2-1, with TRBD2 matching 8 bases. The CDR3 is made up of 21 amino acids. Germline V gene data show CDR1 as MNHNS and CDR2 as SASEGT. V shed 4 bases, J shed 6 bases, and the junction held 26 bases outside the gene matches.

The chain has TRBV3-1 and TRBJ2-5; a weak D match, TRBD2 (6 bases). This CDR3 has 16 amino acids. Germline V lookup: CDR1 LGHDT, CDR2 YNNKEL (reference sequence). V gave up 4 bases and J gave up 1 base, with 16 bases separating them. The CDR3 protein is CASSPPLTRSQETQYF. The CDR3 region has the DNA TGTGCCAGCAGCCCCCCCCTGACTAGGAGCCAAGAGACCCAGTACTTC.